This entry lists 4 T cell receptor beta chains sequenced from one sample in a study of shared clonotypes between healthy human individuals. CD45RO-negative cells were positively selected for CCR7, leaving out terminally differentiated effector memory CD45RA+ cells. Sequencing was performed with immunoSEQ multiplex PCR; in TCRdb, only in-frame clones are kept and a portion is missing. This sample carries around 610,000 clones, approximately 96% of them seen once, and the ten largest clones take about 0.11%. The source material was naive CD8+ T cells sorted from blood. These receptors came from a woman aged 25 to 39 in good health.

This CDR3 reads CASSEGAGTSYEQYF. CDR3 DNA: TGTGCCAGCAGCGAGGGGGCCGGGACCTCCTACGAGCAGTACTTC. This chain joins TRBV9 and TRBJ2-5; 7 nucleotides line up with TRBD1. The J call may be faulty, since TRBJ2-7 better matches the DNA end. Germline CDR1 is SGDLS and CDR2 is YYNGEE. The CDR3 length is 15 residues.

Notes on this clone: The sample contains more than one DNA sequence encoding this CDR3. V usage is TRBV28 and J usage is TRBJ2-7; D not certain. The CDR3 is 12 amino acids. Trimming took off 5 bases at V and 4 bases at J, with 9 bases between the two ends. CDR1 and CDR2 from the germline V gene are MDHEN and SYDVKM. The DNA of the CDR3 is TGTGCCAGCAGTCTACGGGCATACGAGCAGTACTTC. Translation gives CASSLRAYEQYF.

This chain uses TRBV7-9 with TRBJ2-7; TRBD1 might be the D (6 bases). In germline, CDR1 is SEHNR, CDR2 FQNEAQ (reference sequence). This CDR3 comprises 16 residues. V was trimmed by 4 bases and J by 6 bases, leaving 22 bases between them. CDR3 coding DNA: TGTGCCAGCAGCTCAGGGGTACGGATCCTCGCAGGCGAGCAGTACTTC. Its protein product is CASSSGVRILAGEQYF. Looking up the rest from reference TRBV7-9 and TRBJ2-7 gives the full variable domain: DTGVSQNPRHKITKRGQNVTFRCDPISEHNRLYWYRQTLGQGPEFLTYFQNEAQLEKSRLLSDRFSAERPKGSFSTLEIQRTEQGDSAMYLCASSSGVRILAGEQYFGPGTRLTVT.

The J gene is TRBJ2-7, the V gene TRBV2; the match to TRBD2 covers 13 bases. V gave up 6 bases and J gave up 2 bases; unmatched junction bases: 4. The CDR3 sequence is 15 residues long. From germline, CDR1 is SNHLY and CDR2 FYNNEI. CDR3 sequence reads: CASRLGTSGAYEQYF. In nucleotides, the CDR3 is TGTGCCAGCAGACTAGGGACTAGCGGGGCCTACGAGCAGTACTTC. The full variable domain, completed using reference TRBV2 and TRBJ2-7, is EPEVTQTPSHQVTQMGQEVILRCVPISNHLYFYWYRQILGQKVEFLVSFYNNEISEKSEIFDDQFSVERPDGSNFTLKIRSTKLEDSAMYFCASRLGTSGAYEQYFGPGTRLTVT.